Below are 7 T cell receptor beta chains sequenced from a single sample in a study of T-cell memory formation after mild COVID-19. MiXCR, run by TCRdb on the 5' RACE reads, gives a single entry per CDR3 protein. The sample lists around 390,000 distinct CDR3 sequences; roughly 15% were seen once. Sequencing used PBMCs or a T cell subset sorted from them (not recorded which). The receptors originated from a man in his late teens or twenties who had mild COVID-19 (a few samples of this study predate the infection). Cell type and time point are not known.

This clonotype was found a few times. V and J are TRBV20-1 and TRBJ1-1; D remains ambiguous. Trimming cost V 6 bases and J 11 bases, with 10 bases left between them. CDR1 is DFQATT, CDR2 SNEGSKA, per germline (reference sequence). This CDR3 spans 9 amino acids. DNA of the CDR3: TGCAGTGCGATCGACGGGGCTTTCTTT. Protein product: CSAIDGAFF.

This clonotype occurred a few times. This chain joins TRBV28 and TRBJ1-1, with TRBD1 as a possible D gene (5 bases). The CDR3 consists of 17 residues. CDR1 and CDR2 (germline): MDHEN, SYDVKM. V was shortened by 4 bases and J by 0 bases, with 18 bases between the two germline ends. CDR3 amino acids: CASSYPIPGRVNTEAFF. In DNA, the CDR3 is TGTGCCAGCAGTTACCCGATACCGGGACGGGTGAACACTGAAGCTTTCTTT.

The chain uses TRBV5-4 and TRBJ2-7, with 13 positions matching TRBD2. The CDR3 consists of 18 residues. Unmatched junction bases numbered 13, after V lost 4 bases and J lost 3 bases. Germline V gives CDR1 SGHNT, CDR2 YYREEE (reference sequence). This CDR3 reads CASSRIGLAGEVFYEQYF. Written as DNA, the CDR3 is TGTGCCAGCAGCAGGATAGGACTAGCGGGGGAAGTGTTCTACGAGCAGTACTTC.

The genes are TRBV7-9 and TRBJ1-1; 7 nucleotides line up with TRBD1. This CDR3 has 15 amino acids. V trimming: 4 bases; J trimming: 3 bases; junction bases outside the gene matches: 8. Per germline, CDR1 SEHNR and CDR2 FQNEAQ (reference sequence). CDR3 loop: CASSSDRAKDTEAFF. The CDR3 nucleotides read TGTGCCAGCAGCTCTGACAGGGCGAAGGACACTGAAGCTTTCTTT. The full variable domain, in which reference TRBV7-9 and TRBJ1-1 provide the parts outside the CDR3, is DTGVSQNPRHKITKRGQNVTFRCDPISEHNRLYWYRQTLGQGPEFLTYFQNEAQLEKSRLLSDRFSAERPKGSFSTLEIQRTEQGDSAMYLCASSSDRAKDTEAFFGQGTRLTVV.

This clonotype was counted many times. The gene calls are TRBV5-1 and TRBJ2-5, with 12 bases identical to TRBD2. V lost 7 bases, J lost 4 bases, and 5 bases stayed unmatched. CDR1 and CDR2 (germline): SGHRS, YFSETQ. The CDR3 spans 14 residues. The CDR3 loop reads CASSSGLAGETQYF. Here the CDR3 DNA reads TGCGCCAGCTCATCGGGACTAGCGGGAGAGACCCAGTACTTC.

This clonotype came up a few times. The V call is TRBV6-5, the J call TRBJ2-3; D might be TRBD2 (6 bases). This CDR3 is 16 amino acids long. The V end was cut by 0 bases, the J end by 0 bases, with 10 bases between. CDR1 MNHEY and CDR2 SVGAGI come from the germline V gene. The CDR3 is CASSYSRGTSTDTQYF. DNA for the CDR3: TGTGCCAGCAGTTACTCGCGGGGAACTAGCACAGATACGCAGTATTTT.

This clonotype was counted a few times. The rearrangement links TRBV7-2 to TRBJ2-2; 8 bases are shared with TRBD1. The CDR3 has 17 residues. The V gene end was trimmed by 5 bases and the J gene end by 4 bases; junction bases not matched to a gene: 12. Looked up from germline, CDR1 is SGHTA and CDR2 is FQGNSA. The CDR3 region has the DNA TGTGCCAGCAGCCAACCGTGGGAGACAGGGGTCACCGGGGAGCTGTTTTTT. Protein product: CASSQPWETGVTGELFF.